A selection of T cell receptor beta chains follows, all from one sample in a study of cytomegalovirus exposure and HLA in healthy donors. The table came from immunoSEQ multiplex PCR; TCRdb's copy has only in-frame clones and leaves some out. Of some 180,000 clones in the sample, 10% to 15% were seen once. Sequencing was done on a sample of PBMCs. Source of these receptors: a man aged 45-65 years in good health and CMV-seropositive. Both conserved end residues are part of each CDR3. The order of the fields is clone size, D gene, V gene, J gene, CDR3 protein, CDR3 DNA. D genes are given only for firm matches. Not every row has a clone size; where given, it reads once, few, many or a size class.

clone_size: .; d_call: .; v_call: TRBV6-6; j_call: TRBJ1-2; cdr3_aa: CASRRVGDSYGYTF; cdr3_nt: TGTGCCAGCAGGCGGGTGGGGGACTCCTATGGCTACACCTTC
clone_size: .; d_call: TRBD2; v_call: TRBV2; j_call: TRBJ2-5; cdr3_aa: CASSVPEGLAGYF; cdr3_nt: TGTGCCAGCAGTGTCCCTGAGGGACTAGCTGGGTACTTC
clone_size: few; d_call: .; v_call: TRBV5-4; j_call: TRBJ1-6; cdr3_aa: CASSLKTGNEGSPLHF; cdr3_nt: TGTGCCAGCAGCTTGAAAACAGGGAATGAGGGTTCACCCCTCCACTTT
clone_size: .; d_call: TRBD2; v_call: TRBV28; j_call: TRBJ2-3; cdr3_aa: CASSSGFGTSRGDTQYF; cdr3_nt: TGTGCCAGCAGTTCCGGATTCGGGACTAGCCGAGGGGATACGCAGTATTTT
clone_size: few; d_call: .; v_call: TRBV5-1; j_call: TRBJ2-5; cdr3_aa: CASSLPSPPETQYF; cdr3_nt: TGCGCCAGCAGCTTGCCTAGTCCCCCAGAGACCCAGTACTTC
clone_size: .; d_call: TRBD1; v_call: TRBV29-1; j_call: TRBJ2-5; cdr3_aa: CSVEGIQQGGETQYF; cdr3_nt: TGCAGCGTTGAAGGTATCCAACAGGGGGGCGAGACCCAGTACTTC
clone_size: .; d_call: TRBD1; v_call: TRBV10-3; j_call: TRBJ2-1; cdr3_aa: CAISDPGQGYNEQFF; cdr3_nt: TGTGCCATCAGTGACCCGGGACAGGGCTACAATGAGCAGTTCTTC
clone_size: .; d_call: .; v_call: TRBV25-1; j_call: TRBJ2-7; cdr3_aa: CASRLVHEQYF; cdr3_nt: TGTGCCAGCAGACTTGTCCACGAGCAGTACTTC
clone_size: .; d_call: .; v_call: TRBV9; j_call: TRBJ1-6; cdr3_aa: CASSVGGGESPLHF; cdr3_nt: TGTGCCAGCAGCGTAGGTGGAGGAGAATCACCCCTCCACTTT
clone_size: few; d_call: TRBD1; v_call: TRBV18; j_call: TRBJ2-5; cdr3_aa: CASSPGQGQQETQYF; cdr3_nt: TGTGCCAGCTCACCCGGACAGGGGCAGCAAGAGACCCAGTACTTC
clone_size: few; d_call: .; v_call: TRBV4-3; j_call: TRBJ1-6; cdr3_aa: CASSQEGGGSPLHF; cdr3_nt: TGCGCCAGCAGCCAAGAGGGGGGAGGTTCACCCCTCCACTTT
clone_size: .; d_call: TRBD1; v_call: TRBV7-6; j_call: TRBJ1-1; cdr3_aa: CASSSGQGLSEAFF; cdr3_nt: TGTGCCAGCAGCTCGGGACAGGGGCTTAGTGAAGCTTTCTTT
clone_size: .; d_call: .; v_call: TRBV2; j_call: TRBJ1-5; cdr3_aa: CASSANPGQPQHF; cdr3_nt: TGTGCCAGCAGTGCGAACCCGGGTCAGCCCCAGCATTTT
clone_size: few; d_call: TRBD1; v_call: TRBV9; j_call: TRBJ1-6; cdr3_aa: CASSYGTGGSPLHF; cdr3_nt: TGTGCCAGCAGCTACGGGACAGGGGGTTCACCCCTCCACTTT
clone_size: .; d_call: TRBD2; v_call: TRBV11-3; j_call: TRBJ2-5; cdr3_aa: CASSLGLAGAGETQYF; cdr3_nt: TGTGCCAGCAGCTTAGGTCTAGCGGGGGCAGGGGAGACCCAGTACTTC
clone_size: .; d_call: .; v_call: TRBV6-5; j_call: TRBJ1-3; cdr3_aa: CASSSRLLSSGNTIYF; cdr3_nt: TGTGCCAGCAGTTCACGACTCCTAAGCTCTGGAAACACCATATATTTT
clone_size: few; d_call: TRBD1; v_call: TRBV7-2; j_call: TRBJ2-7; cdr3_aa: CASSETGGFSSYEQYF; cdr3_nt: TGTGCCAGCAGCGAGACAGGGGGCTTCAGCTCCTACGAGCAGTACTTC
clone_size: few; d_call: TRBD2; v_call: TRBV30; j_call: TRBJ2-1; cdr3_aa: CAWSERGSSYNEQFF; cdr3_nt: TGTGCCTGGAGCGAGCGGGGGAGCTCCTACAATGAGCAGTTCTTC
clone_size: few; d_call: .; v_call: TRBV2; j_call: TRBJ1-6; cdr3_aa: CASSVGQGGSPLHF; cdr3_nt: TGTGCCAGCAGTGTAGGGCAGGGAGGGTCACCCCTCCACTTT
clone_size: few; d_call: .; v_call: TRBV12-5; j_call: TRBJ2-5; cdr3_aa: CASSPTVAETQYF; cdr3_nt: TGTGCTAGTTCCCCCACGGTAGCAGAGACCCAGTACTTC
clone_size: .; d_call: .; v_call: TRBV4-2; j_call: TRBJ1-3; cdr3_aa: CASSRAGSGWDTIYF; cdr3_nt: TGTGCCAGCAGTCGAGCGGGCTCCGGCTGGGACACCATATATTTT
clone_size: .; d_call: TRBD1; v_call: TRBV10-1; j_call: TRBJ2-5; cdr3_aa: CASSAGGLETQYF; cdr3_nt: TGCGCCAGCAGCGCAGGGGGCCTTGAGACCCAGTACTTC
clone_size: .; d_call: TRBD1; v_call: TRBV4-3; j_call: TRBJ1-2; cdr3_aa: CASSPLGGTGNYGYTF; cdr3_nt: TGCGCCAGCAGCCCTCTGGGGGGGACAGGGAACTATGGCTACACCTTC
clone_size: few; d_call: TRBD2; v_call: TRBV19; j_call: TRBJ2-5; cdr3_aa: CASSDQLAGGWETQYF; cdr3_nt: TGTGCCAGTAGCGATCAATTAGCGGGGGGCTGGGAGACCCAGTACTTC
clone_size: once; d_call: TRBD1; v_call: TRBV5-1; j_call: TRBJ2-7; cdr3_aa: CASSSRTGEGGEQYF; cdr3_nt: TGCGCCAGCAGCTCGCGGACAGGGGAGGGAGGGGAGCAGTACTTC
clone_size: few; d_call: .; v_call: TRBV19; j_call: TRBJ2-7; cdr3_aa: CASRVAEGGLYEQYF; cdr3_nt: TGTGCCAGTAGGGTGGCCGAGGGGGGGCTCTACGAGCAGTACTTC
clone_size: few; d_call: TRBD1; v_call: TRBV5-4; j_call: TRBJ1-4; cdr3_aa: CASSAGQGMNEKLFF; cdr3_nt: TGTGCCAGCAGCGCCGGACAGGGAATGAATGAAAAACTGTTTTTT
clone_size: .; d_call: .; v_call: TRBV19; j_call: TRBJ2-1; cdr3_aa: CASSDWPSYNEQFF; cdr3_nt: TGTGCCAGTTCCGACTGGCCCTCCTACAATGAGCAGTTCTTC
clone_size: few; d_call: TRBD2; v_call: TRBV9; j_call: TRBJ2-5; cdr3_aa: CASSPSGGLQETQYF; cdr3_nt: TGTGCCAGCAGCCCTAGCGGGGGGTTACAAGAGACCCAGTACTTC
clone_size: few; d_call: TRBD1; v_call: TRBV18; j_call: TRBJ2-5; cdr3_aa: CASSQDRVETQYF; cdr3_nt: TGTGCCAGCTCACAGGACAGGGTTGAGACCCAGTACTTC
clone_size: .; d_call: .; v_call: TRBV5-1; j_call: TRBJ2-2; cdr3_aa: CASSRDTNTGELFF; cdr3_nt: TGCGCCAGCAGCCGGGACACCAACACCGGGGAGCTGTTTTTT
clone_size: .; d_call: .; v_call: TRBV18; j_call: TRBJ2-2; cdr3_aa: CASSVKQVSLNTGELFF; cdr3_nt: TGTGCCAGCTCTGTCAAGCAGGTCTCTCTGAACACCGGGGAGCTGTTTTTT
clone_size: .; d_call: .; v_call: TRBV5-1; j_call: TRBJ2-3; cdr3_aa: CASSGASTDTQYF; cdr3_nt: TGCGCCAGCAGTGGGGCAAGCACAGATACGCAGTATTTT
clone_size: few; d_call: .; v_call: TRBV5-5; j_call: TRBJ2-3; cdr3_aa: CASTPQGAPSTDTQYF; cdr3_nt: TGTGCCAGCACCCCACAGGGAGCCCCCAGCACAGATACGCAGTATTTT
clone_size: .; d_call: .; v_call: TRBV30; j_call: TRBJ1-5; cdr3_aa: CAWSARRGVGGQPQHF; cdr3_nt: TGTGCCTGGAGTGCCCGTCGCGGGGTAGGAGGTCAGCCCCAGCATTTT
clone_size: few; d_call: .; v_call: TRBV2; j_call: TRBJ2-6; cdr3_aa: CASSDWAAGANVLTF; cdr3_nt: TGTGCCAGCAGTGATTGGGCAGCTGGGGCCAACGTCCTGACTTTC
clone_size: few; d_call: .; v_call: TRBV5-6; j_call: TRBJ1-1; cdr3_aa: CASSPRALNTEAFF; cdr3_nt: TGTGCCAGCAGCCCGCGGGCCTTGAACACTGAAGCTTTCTTT